The 4 T cell receptor beta chains below were found in one sample sequenced in a study of technical replicates of blood from a few donors. Using immunoSEQ multiplex PCR, the repertoire was profiled, and TCRdb retains in-frame clones only, with some absent. The sample lists about 69,000 clones; around nine tenths were seen once. Sequenced material: PBMCs. Every receptor here comes from a human donor in good health. Some clones in this sample may be carry-over from other donors' samples.

V is TRBV23-1 and J is TRBJ2-7; D gene uncertain. TRBV23-1 is sorted into the ORF group, with uncertain function. The ends were cut back, 3 bases at V and 2 bases at J, with 14 bases in the middle. The CDR3 is 15 amino acids. CDR3 sequence: CASSHDLRKTYEQYF. The CDR3 DNA sequence: TGCGCCAGCAGTCACGATCTCAGGAAAACCTACGAGCAGTACTTC.

The J gene is TRBJ1-6, the V gene TRBV28; 9 nucleotides agree with TRBD1. Germline V gene sequence: CDR1 MDHEN, CDR2 SYDVKM. Unmatched junction bases numbered 11, after V lost 9 bases and J lost 5 bases. This CDR3 contains 16 residues. The CDR3 here is CASLPNGDRDNSPLHF. The CDR3 nucleotides read TGTGCCAGTCTACCCAACGGGGACAGGGATAATTCACCCCTCCACTTT.

This chain connects TRBV5-8 to TRBJ2-7; TRBD1 matches at 9 bases. The CDR3 consists of 14 residues. The ends lost 2 bases at V and 3 bases at J; junction bases unmatched: 3. Germline V gene data show CDR1 as SGHTS and CDR2 as YDEGEE. The CDR3 bases are TGTGCCAGCAGCTTATCGACAGGGGGCTACGAGCAGTACTTC. Protein sequence: CASSLSTGGYEQYF. Drawing the rest from reference TRBV5-8 and TRBJ2-7, the complete variable domain is EAGVTQSPTHLIKTRGQQATLRCSPISGHTSVYWYQQALGLGLQFLLWYDEGEERNRGNFPPRFSGRQFPNYSSELNVNALELEDSALYLCASSLSTGGYEQYFGPGTRLTVT.

The chain joins TRBV7-6 to TRBJ2-2; a weak D match, TRBD1 (6 bases). V lost 4 bases, J lost 8 bases, and 20 bases lay in between. The CDR3 is made up of 16 amino acids. Germline-derived CDR1 and CDR2 are SGHVS and FNYEAQ. CDR3: CASSSFPGAGGGELFF. The CDR3 nucleotides are TGTGCCAGCAGCTCCTTCCCAGGGGCTGGCGGTGGGGAGCTGTTTTTT.